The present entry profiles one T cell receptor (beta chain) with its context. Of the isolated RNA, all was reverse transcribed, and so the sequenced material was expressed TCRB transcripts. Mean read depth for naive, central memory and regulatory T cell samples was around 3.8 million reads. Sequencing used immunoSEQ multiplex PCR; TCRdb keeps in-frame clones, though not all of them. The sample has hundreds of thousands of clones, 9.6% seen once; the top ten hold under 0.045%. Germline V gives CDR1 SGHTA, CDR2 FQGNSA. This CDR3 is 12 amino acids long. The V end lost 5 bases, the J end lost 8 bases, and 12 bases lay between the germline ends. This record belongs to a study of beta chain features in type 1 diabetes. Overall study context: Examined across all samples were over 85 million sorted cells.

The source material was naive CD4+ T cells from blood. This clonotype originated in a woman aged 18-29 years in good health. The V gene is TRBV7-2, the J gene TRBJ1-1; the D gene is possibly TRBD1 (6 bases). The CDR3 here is CASSLPGTEAFF. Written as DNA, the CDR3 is TGTGCCAGCAGCCTTCCCGGGACAGAAGCTTTCTTT.